This TCR beta chain was observed in a study of glioma-infiltrating T cells. As for this clonotype: Antigen: not known.

The iRepertoire nested amplicon-rescue multiplex PCR amplified TCR alpha and beta CDR3s from RNA. TCRdb analysed the multiplex PCR reads with MiXCR anew, one entry per CDR3 protein. The sample carries about 93,000 distinct CDR3 sequences, roughly 40% recorded once. Germline CDR1 is SQVTM and CDR2 is ANQGSEA. The CDR3 covers 12 residues. V shed 3 bases and J shed 0 bases, with 4 bases lying between them. General study findings and limits: Gliomas, especially low-grade, showed above-expected tissue-blood divergence; non-neoplastic patients showed below.

The sequenced material came from glioma tissue, nonneoplastic brain tissue, or PBMCs (not recorded which). The receptor was derived from a human donor with low-grade glioma or glioblastoma, undergoing nonglioma brain surgery, or in good health (not recorded which). The chain uses TRBV29-1 and TRBJ2-3; D is ambiguous. The CDR3 sequence is CSVESSTDTQYF. CDR3 sequence (DNA): TGCAGCGTTGAGTCCAGCACAGATACGCAGTATTTT.